This is a list of T cell receptor beta chains from one sample in a study of cytomegalovirus exposure and HLA in healthy donors. Only in-frame clones appear in the TCRdb table, and some are missing; sequencing was by immunoSEQ multiplex PCR. The table shows 110,000 or so clones, with 88% occurring only once. Sequenced input: PBMCs. The origin of the receptors is a man younger than 35 in good health and CMV-seropositive. The CDR3 runs from the conserved cysteine through the conserved F or W. The order of the fields is V gene, D gene, CDR3 protein. A D gene is named only where the DNA matches it firmly.

TRBV19 TRBD1 CASSPPRGVTEAFF
TRBV11-3 . CASSLGLQETQYF
TRBV2 . CASSREGWEQYF
TRBV19 TRBD1 CASSKRQGGEAFF
TRBV11-2 . CASSLVTRVLETDTQYF
TRBV7-2 . CASSFKGGNEAFF
TRBV7-2 TRBD2 CASSFLGTSGETQYF
TRBV7-2 . CASSLGTPSSGNTIYF
TRBV27 TRBD2 CASSSTSGGLQETQYF
TRBV4-1 TRBD1 CASSTPDRVFGFEQYF
TRBV30 TRBD1 CAWRLTGTDTQYF
TRBV5-1 TRBD1 CASSIGQGGDEQYF
TRBV30 . CAWSSGASNEQFF
TRBV11-2 . CASSVQGKGEQFF
TRBV10-3 TRBD1 CAISEGGQGASYEQYF
TRBV18 TRBD1 CASSPGRQGYYEQYF
TRBV4-2 TRBD1 CASSQGKTGGFYEQYF
TRBV4-2 TRBD2 CASSQGEGSSYEQYF
TRBV19 . CASSNRDPNGAYEQYF
TRBV2 . CASSDRGATYGYTF
TRBV5-4 . CASSLAGNTGELFF
TRBV27 TRBD2 CASSLLGGKEQFF
TRBV4-1 TRBD2 CASSLGLANYEQYF
TRBV4-3 . CASSQDHSSNQPQHF
TRBV13 TRBD2 CASSLRSSGGQETQYF
TRBV7-6 . CASSLNGPDEQYF
TRBV7-2 . CASSLSGGSDGYTF
TRBV6-1 TRBD1 CASDRDYGYTF
TRBV28 TRBD2 CASTSGGLAGTDTQYF
TRBV5-4 . CASSFMQGMAGELFF
TRBV6-1 TRBD1 CASRETGVVSGANVLTF
TRBV4-2 . CASSPNSGENTEAFF
TRBV7-2 TRBD2 CASRTSGGQETQYF
TRBV27 TRBD1 CASSFLGQESTYYGYTF
TRBV29-1 . CSVEDLALEAFF
TRBV19 TRBD1 CASSMWGQFVAYEQYF
TRBV7-9 TRBD1 CASSQYRGTEAFF
TRBV19 . CASIDSDRFNQPQHF
TRBV7-9 . CASFPIGYTF
TRBV11-2 TRBD1 CASSGRGQGENIQYF
TRBV5-4 . CASSLAEQGNTEAFF
TRBV16 TRBD1 CASSQFRRTGDTEAFF
TRBV30 . CAWSQGETQYF
TRBV5-1 TRBD2 CASSIEGLAYNEQFF
TRBV7-9 . CASSPSAGEQYF
TRBV29-1 . CSVESQWNTEAFF
TRBV11-2 . CASSLVLNSMNTEAFF
TRBV28 . CASSGETAWNQPQHF
TRBV4-1 TRBD2 CASSPKASGTYEQYF
TRBV5-1 . CASSYGQPGELFF
TRBV7-9 TRBD1 CASSYRGSASQETQYF